Detailed here is one T cell receptor (beta chain). TCRdb re-called the 5' RACE reads with MiXCR, one entry per CDR3 protein. The data hold under 550,000 distinct CDR3 sequences, with just over 20% observed a single time. The sample belongs to a study of T cells after yellow fever vaccination. Germline V gives CDR1 SEHNR, CDR2 FQNEAQ (reference sequence). The V and J ends lost 3 bases and 14 bases respectively, with 15 bases between them. CDR3 length equals 12 residues. Sequenced material: PBMCs, taken about 20 days after the first yellow fever vaccination. V and J are TRBV7-9 and TRBJ2-3; either TRBD1 or TRBD2 may fit D (5 bases each). This clonotype was sampled from a man younger than 35 who received the YFV17D yellow fever vaccine. As DNA, the CDR3 is TGTGCCAGCAGCTTCGGGACCGCCGGATTGTATTTT. It yields the protein CASSFGTAGLYF.